Listed here are 13 T cell receptor beta chains from one sample, sequenced in a study of blood T cells in healthy people across ages. A second PCR, run for roughly 7 to 11 cycles, used a sample-barcoded 5' primer plus a J-beta primer mix. TCRdb ran MiXCR on the 5' RACE reads and lists one entry per CDR3 protein. The sample records roughly 930,000 distinct CDR3 sequences, roughly 43% being singletons. The sample comprised blood. The receptors stem from a man younger than 45 in good health.

This sequence joins TRBV4-1 and TRBJ1-1; D might be TRBD1 (6 bases). The CDR3 has 15 amino acids. Germline lookup yields CDR1 MGHRA and CDR2 YSYEKL. V lost 5 bases to trimming and J lost 1 base, with 14 bases between them. The CDR3 sequence is CASSVRQEGNTEAFF. CDR3 in DNA: TGCGCCAGCAGCGTCAGACAGGAGGGGAACACTGAAGCTTTCTTT.

The chain is built from TRBV7-3 and TRBJ2-3, with TRBD1 matching 7 bases. V gave up 5 bases and J gave up 5 bases; unmatched junction bases: 10. CDR3 length: 15 amino acids. CDR1 and CDR2 from the germline V gene are SGHTA and FQGTGA. CDR3 nucleotide sequence: TGTGCCAGCAGCCTCCAGGACAGGCGGAAAGATACGCAGTATTTT. This translates into CASSLQDRRKDTQYF.

CDR3 nucleotides: TGTGCCAGCAGCTTAGAGGGGGGCCTTGATACGCAGTATTTT. Protein: CASSLEGGLDTQYF. This chain connects TRBV7-2 to TRBJ2-3, with D perhaps given as TRBD1 or TRBD2 (6 bases each). Trimming cost V 1 base and J 6 bases, with 11 bases left between them. The CDR3 covers 14 residues. The germline V gene has CDR1 SGHTA and CDR2 FQGNSA.

The chain couples TRBV11-2 to TRBJ2-7; 10 nucleotides align to TRBD1. J gave up 4 bases and V 4 bases, and 4 bases lay outside the gene matches. This CDR3 spans 14 amino acids. Germline CDR1 is SGHAT and CDR2 is FQNNGV. The CDR3 loop is CASSSGQGRYEQYF. The CDR3 nucleotides read TGTGCCAGCAGCTCGGGACAGGGGAGGTACGAGCAGTACTTC.

This clonotype was detected only a few times. The gene calls are TRBV2 and TRBJ2-3; no firm D call. The germline CDR1 and CDR2 sequences are SNHLY and FYNNEI. CDR3 length: 14 amino acids. V was pared by 2 bases and J by 2 bases, with 8 bases between. Here the CDR3 reads CASSEQVVTDTQYF. The DNA of the CDR3 is TGTGCCAGCAGTGAACAGGTTGTCACAGATACGCAGTATTTT.

This clonotype was counted a few times. The CDR3, as DNA: TGCAGCCATCACCGGACGGACGACATGAACACTGAAGCTTTCTTT. This sequence encodes CSHHRTDDMNTEAFF. The gene calls are TRBV29-1 and TRBJ1-1, with D hard to call. The CDR3 is 15 amino acids. V shed 8 bases and J shed 0 bases, with 19 bases lying between them. From germline, CDR1 is SQVTM and CDR2 ANQGSEA.

This clonotype appeared a single time. CDR3 in amino acids: CASSLTPGGRKATQYF. Here the CDR3 DNA reads TGTGCCAGCAGCTTAACTCCCGGGGGGAGGAAGGCGACCCAGTACTTC. V usage is TRBV7-3 and J usage is TRBJ2-5; 7 bases fit TRBD2. With V trimmed by 0 bases and J by 7 bases, 11 bases remained unmatched. The CDR3 runs 16 residues. CDR1 SGHTA and CDR2 FQGTGA come from the germline V gene. Filled out from reference TRBV7-3 and TRBJ2-5, the complete variable domain reads GAGVSQTPSNKVTEKGKYVELRCDPISGHTALYWYRQSLGQGPEFLIYFQGTGAADDSGLPNDRFFAVRPEGSVSTLKIQRTERGDSAVYLCASSLTPGGRKATQYFGPGTRLLVL.

The CDR3 DNA reads as TGCGCCAGCGCCCGGGACAACACAGATACGCAGTATTTT. Translating it yields CASARDNTDTQYF. This chain links TRBV5-1 with TRBJ2-3; the D gene is possibly TRBD1 (6 bases). There are 13 residues in the CDR3. The V and J ends lost 7 bases and 2 bases respectively, with 11 bases between them. Germline assignment: CDR1 SGHRS and CDR2 YFSETQ.

The rearrangement uses TRBV20-1 and TRBJ1-2; the match to TRBD1 covers 7 bases. V lost 4 bases and J lost 6; bases outside the gene matches: 8. Germline CDR1 and CDR2: DFQATT and SNEGSKA (reference sequence). This CDR3 spans 13 amino acids. The CDR3 reads CSATTGVRDGYTF. The CDR3 bases are TGCAGTGCTACCACAGGGGTTAGGGATGGCTACACCTTC.

A few counts support this clonotype. The J gene is TRBJ2-1, the V gene TRBV11-3; D tentatively fits TRBD1 or TRBD2 (5 bases each). Germline assignment: CDR1 SGHNT and CDR2 YENEEA. The CDR3 is made up of 14 amino acids. Trimming took 3 bases from V and 5 from J, leaving 11 bases between them. CDR3 sequence reads: CASSFPGTNNEQFF. Here the CDR3 DNA reads TGTGCCAGCAGCTTTCCCGGGACGAACAATGAGCAGTTCTTC.

Ten or more counts support this clonotype. The chain recombines TRBV29-1 with TRBJ2-1; D is possibly TRBD1 or TRBD2 (5 bases each). This CDR3 region has 10 residues. V was clipped by 7 bases and J by 8 bases, with 9 bases between them. CDR1 is SQVTM, CDR2 ANQGSEA, per germline. The CDR3 DNA follows: TGCAGCGGGGGGTTCGATGAGCAGTTCTTC. This codes for CSGGFDEQFF.

The V gene is TRBV24-1, the J gene TRBJ2-5; 8 nucleotides agree with TRBD1. Germline trimming cut 0 bases from V and 5 bases from J; bases unmatched to any gene: 10. Germline-derived CDR1 and CDR2 are KGHDR and SFDVKD. This CDR3 is built from 17 residues. This CDR3 reads CATSDLPGGRGPETQYF. The DNA of the CDR3 is TGTGCCACCAGTGATTTGCCCGGTGGCAGGGGGCCTGAGACCCAGTACTTC.

The chain employs TRBV12-3 or TRBV12-4 and TRBJ2-1; 9 bases agree with TRBD2. V trimming: 9 bases; J trimming: 4 bases; junction bases outside the gene matches: 4. The CDR3 length is 13 residues. The CDR3 loop is CASGAGGYNEQFF. As DNA, the CDR3 is TGTGCCAGTGGTGCGGGGGGGTACAATGAGCAGTTCTTC.